A selection of T cell receptor beta chains follows, all from one sample in a study of spatial heterogeneity in lung cancer. TCRdb re-called the 5' RACE reads through MiXCR, storing one row per CDR3 protein. The sample shows about 1,400 distinct CDR3 sequences, roughly a tenth of them seen only once. The material was lung tumor tissue, obtained at surgery. Source of these receptors: a female donor with early-stage non-small cell lung cancer. CDR3s include the opening cysteine and the closing phenylalanine or tryptophan. A D gene is named only where the DNA matches it firmly. Expanded clones get a size class; other rows say once, few or many, or leave the size out.

j_call v_call clone_size d_call cdr3_nt cdr3_aa
TRBJ2-3 TRBV15 few NA TGTGCCACCAGCAGAGGTACACGCACAGATACGCAGTATTTT CATSRGTRTDTQYF
TRBJ2-1 TRBV27 large NA TGTGCCAGCAGTGTAACACGGGACACATACAATGAGCAGTTCTTC CASSVTRDTYNEQFF
TRBJ2-1 TRBV4-3 few TRBD2 TGCGCCAGCAGCCGGTCCGGAACTAGCGGGAGGGCGTCCTACAATGAGCAGTTCTTC CASSRSGTSGRASYNEQFF
TRBJ2-2 TRBV12-3/TRBV12-4 NA NA TGTGCCAGCAGTCCGGGTGACGGTAACACCGGGGAGCTGTTTTTT CASSPGDGNTGELFF
TRBJ1-2 TRBV28 medium-sized NA TGTGCCAGCAGTTTGGTCTTTACTACCAACTATGGCTACACCTTC CASSLVFTTNYGYTF
TRBJ2-2 TRBV7-6 many NA TGTGCCAGCAGCTTAGTTGGGGAGCTGTTTTTT CASSLVGELFF
TRBJ2-7 TRBV19 many TRBD1 TGTGCCAGTACTCGGAGGGCAGGGGGCGACTCCTACGAGCAGTACTTC CASTRRAGGDSYEQYF
TRBJ2-5 TRBV9 few TRBD2 TGTGCCAGCAGCCGGAGCGGGAGGGCCTGGGGGGAGACCCAGTACTTC CASSRSGRAWGETQYF
TRBJ1-1 TRBV27 medium-sized NA TGTGCCAGCAGTTTATCGAAGGTCACTGAAGCTTTCTTT CASSLSKVTEAFF
TRBJ2-7 TRBV29-1 few NA TGCAGCGTTGGCGGTGCAGGGGAGCGTTACGAGCAGTACTTC CSVGGAGERYEQYF
TRBJ2-1 TRBV4-3 medium-sized TRBD2 TGCGCCAGCAGCCAAGCGGGGGGGAAGCGGCCCTACAATGAGCAGTTCTTC CASSQAGGKRPYNEQFF
TRBJ2-3 TRBV12-5 few NA TGTGCTAGTGGTTTGGGGGATTCAATCGTGGATACGCAGTATTTT CASGLGDSIVDTQYF
TRBJ1-2 TRBV7-2 large NA TGTGCCAGCAGCTTACCCAGGGGTTATGGCTACACCTTC CASSLPRGYGYTF
TRBJ1-2 TRBV27 medium-sized NA TGTGCCAGCAAAGGCGGGGGGCGCGACTATGGCTACACCTTC CASKGGGRDYGYTF
TRBJ2-6 TRBV15 medium-sized TRBD1 TGTGCCACCAGCAGGGGGGACAGGGCCGACAACGTCCTGACTTTC CATSRGDRADNVLTF
TRBJ2-7 TRBV6-1 NA NA TGTGCCAGCAGTGAAAGTGGAGGGCAGTACTTC CASSESGGQYF
TRBJ1-5 TRBV7-8 medium-sized TRBD1 TGTGCCAGCAGTAAGACGGGGACAGGAAGAACGCATAGCAATCAGCCCCAGCATTTT CASSKTGTGRTHSNQPQHF
TRBJ2-1 TRBV10-3 medium-sized TRBD2 TGTGCCATCTTAGCGGGAGGGCCCTTGGATGAGCAGTTCTTC CAILAGGPLDEQFF
TRBJ2-2 TRBV28 many TRBD1 TGTGCCAGCGAAAGCGGACAGGGGACGTCCGGGGAGCTGTTTTTT CASESGQGTSGELFF
TRBJ2-1 TRBV19 large NA TGTGCCAGTAGTATCCAAGGGCCCAATGAGCAGTTCTTC CASSIQGPNEQFF
TRBJ2-1 TRBV19 medium-sized NA TGTGCCAGTAGCCCCTCGGGGACCAGACCCAATGAGCAGTTCTTC CASSPSGTRPNEQFF
TRBJ1-6 TRBV27 NA NA TGTGCCAGCAGTGCCAGCCCCGGCGATAATTCACCCCTCCACTTT CASSASPGDNSPLHF
TRBJ2-4 TRBV12-3/TRBV12-4 medium-sized NA TGTGCCAGCACCTATTGGGGGGCAGGTGAGAACATTCAGTACTTC CASTYWGAGENIQYF
TRBJ2-1 TRBV5-1 many TRBD1 TGCGCCAGCAGCTATCAGGGGGCGTTGAATGAGCAGTTCTTC CASSYQGALNEQFF
TRBJ2-7 TRBV20-1 medium-sized NA TGCAGTGCTGCCCCCCCAGGGGGGGCAGGCGAGCAGTACTTC CSAAPPGGAGEQYF
TRBJ2-4 TRBV6-6 medium-sized TRBD1 TGTGCCAGCAGTTCCTCGACAGGGCCGTCCAAAAACATTCAGTACTTC CASSSSTGPSKNIQYF
TRBJ2-1 TRBV6-6 medium-sized NA TGTGCCAGCAGTCATCAAGGACTGCCCGGGGGGCAGTTCTTC CASSHQGLPGGQFF
TRBJ2-1 TRBV7-7 large TRBD2 TGTGCCAGCAGCCCGGTACTAGCGGGGGGGAACAATGAGCAGTTCTTC CASSPVLAGGNNEQFF
TRBJ2-3 TRBV7-9 many NA TGTGCCAGCAGCTTCGGACAGTCCACAGATACGCAGTATTTT CASSFGQSTDTQYF
TRBJ2-7 TRBV3-1 NA TRBD2 TGTGCCAGCAGCCAAACTAGCGAATACGAGCAGTACTTC CASSQTSEYEQYF
TRBJ2-5 TRBV6-2/TRBV6-3 large TRBD2 TGTGCCAGCACCGATACCCTGACTAGCGGGCAAGAGACCCAGTACTTC CASTDTLTSGQETQYF
TRBJ1-2 TRBV20-1 medium-sized NA TGCAGTGCTAGCGGTGGGTGGTATGGCTACACCTTC CSASGGWYGYTF
TRBJ2-1 TRBV10-3 large TRBD2 TGTGCCATCAGTGATCCCGGGACTAGCGGGAGGGATGGCTACGGGATGGGGCAGTTCTTC CAISDPGTSGRDGYGMGQFF
TRBJ2-3 TRBV11-2 few NA TGTGCCAGCAGCTATTACACAGATACGCAGTATTTT CASSYYTDTQYF
TRBJ2-7 TRBV11-2 medium-sized NA TGTGCCAGCAGCTTAGTCCGGGGCGAGCAGTACTTC CASSLVRGEQYF
TRBJ2-3 TRBV15 medium-sized NA TGTGCCACCAACGATAGGGGGACAGATACGCAGTATTTT CATNDRGTDTQYF
TRBJ1-1 TRBV12-3/TRBV12-4 few NA TGTGCCAGCAGCCCCGGTGACACTGAAGCTTTCTTT CASSPGDTEAFF
TRBJ1-5 TRBV20-1 medium-sized NA TGCAGTGCTAGAGCAGGTTATAGCAATCAGCCCCAGCATTTT CSARAGYSNQPQHF
TRBJ2-6 TRBV12-3/TRBV12-4 NA NA TGTGCCAGCAGTCCCGACACGAACTCTGGGGCCAACGTCCTGACTTTC CASSPDTNSGANVLTF
TRBJ2-7 TRBV7-9 medium-sized TRBD2 TGTGCCAGCAGTCGCCGACTAGCGGGAGTCGAGCAGTACTTC CASSRRLAGVEQYF
TRBJ2-6 TRBV6-1 large NA TGTGCCAGCAGCCCCGAGGACTCTGGGGCCAACGTCCTGACTTTC CASSPEDSGANVLTF
TRBJ2-1 TRBV20-1 medium-sized NA TGCAGTGCTAGCCCCTACAATGAGCAGTTCTTC CSASPYNEQFF
TRBJ2-2 TRBV5-1 once TRBD1 TGCGCCAGCAGCTCTACCGGGACAGGCGACACCGGGGAGCTGTTTTTT CASSSTGTGDTGELFF
TRBJ2-5 TRBV2 few TRBD2 TGTGCCACCAAAGGAGGTTATAGCGGGGAAGAGACCCAGTACTTC CATKGGYSGEETQYF
TRBJ1-2 TRBV28 large TRBD1 TGTGCCAGCAGTTTAACAGGGGAGGGCTATGGCTACACCTTC CASSLTGEGYGYTF
TRBJ2-3 TRBV5-1 medium-sized NA TGCGCCAGCAGCCGGAGCACAGATACGCAGTATTTT CASSRSTDTQYF
TRBJ1-1 TRBV14 medium-sized NA TGTGCCAGCAGATTCTGGGGGGAAGACACTGAAGCTTTCTTT CASRFWGEDTEAFF